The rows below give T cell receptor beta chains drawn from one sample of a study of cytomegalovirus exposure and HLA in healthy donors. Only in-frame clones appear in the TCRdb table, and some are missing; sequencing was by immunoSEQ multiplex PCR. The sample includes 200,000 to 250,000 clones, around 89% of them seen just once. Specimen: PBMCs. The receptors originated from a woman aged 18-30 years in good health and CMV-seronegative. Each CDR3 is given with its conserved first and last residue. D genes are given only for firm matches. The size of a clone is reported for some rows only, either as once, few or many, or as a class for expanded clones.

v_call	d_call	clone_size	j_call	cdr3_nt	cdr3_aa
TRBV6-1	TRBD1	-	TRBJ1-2	TGTGCCAGCAGTCAGCTCCGGACAGGGGGCAATGGCTACACCTTC	CASSQLRTGGNGYTF
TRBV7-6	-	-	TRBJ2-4	TGTGCCAGCAGCACTGGACGCCCGGGAGTCGGGAACATTCAGTACTTC	CASSTGRPGVGNIQYF
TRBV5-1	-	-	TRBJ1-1	TGCGCCAGCAGCTTGGGAGGGTTCGGCACTGAAGCTTTCTTT	CASSLGGFGTEAFF
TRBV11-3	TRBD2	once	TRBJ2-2	TGTGCCAGCAGCACCCCTCCCGGAGTAGCGGGCTGGAACACCGGGGAGCTGTTTTTT	CASSTPPGVAGWNTGELFF
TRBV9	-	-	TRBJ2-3	TGTGCCAGCAGCGTAGGTCCACTGACAGATACGCAGTATTTT	CASSVGPLTDTQYF
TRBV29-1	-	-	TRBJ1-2	TGCAGCGCTTCAGGGGACGCCCCTGGCTACACCTTC	CSASGDAPGYTF
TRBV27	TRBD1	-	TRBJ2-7	TGTGCCAGCAGTTTTTGGGACAGAAGTGGTAACGAGCAGTACTTC	CASSFWDRSGNEQYF
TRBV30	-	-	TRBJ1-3	TGTGCCTGGAGGGTCCCAGGGAGGGGAAACACCATATATTTT	CAWRVPGRGNTIYF
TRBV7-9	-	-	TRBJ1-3	TGTGCCAGCAGTCAAACCCTGTCGGTCAACACCATATATTTT	CASSQTLSVNTIYF
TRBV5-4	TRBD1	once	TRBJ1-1	TGTGCCAGCAGCTTGGGGGACAGGAGAAAGAACACTGAAGCTTTCTTT	CASSLGDRRKNTEAFF